This TCR beta chain was captured by sequencing in a study of cytomegalovirus exposure and HLA in healthy donors. Whole-study findings and limits: High specificity and sensitivity for cytomegalovirus status were reported for the classifier.

PCR used 60 Vbeta primers and 13 Jbeta primers. Clones were read by immunoSEQ multiplex PCR, and TCRdb kept only the in-frame ones, dropping some. Of some 160,000 clones in the sample, just under 70% were seen once. The length of the CDR3 is 14 residues. From germline, CDR1 is KGHSH and CDR2 LQKENI. The ends lost 4 bases at V and 1 base at J; junction bases unmatched: 3. A word on this clone: Its antigen is not known.

The rearrangement joins TRBV18 to TRBJ2-7; 8 nucleotides line up with TRBD1. The sequenced sample consisted of PBMCs. This clonotype originated in a man in his 60s in good health and CMV-seronegative. The CDR3 region is CASSRTGQSYEQYF. The CDR3 coding sequence is TGTGCCAGCTCACGGACAGGGCAATCCTACGAGCAGTACTTC.